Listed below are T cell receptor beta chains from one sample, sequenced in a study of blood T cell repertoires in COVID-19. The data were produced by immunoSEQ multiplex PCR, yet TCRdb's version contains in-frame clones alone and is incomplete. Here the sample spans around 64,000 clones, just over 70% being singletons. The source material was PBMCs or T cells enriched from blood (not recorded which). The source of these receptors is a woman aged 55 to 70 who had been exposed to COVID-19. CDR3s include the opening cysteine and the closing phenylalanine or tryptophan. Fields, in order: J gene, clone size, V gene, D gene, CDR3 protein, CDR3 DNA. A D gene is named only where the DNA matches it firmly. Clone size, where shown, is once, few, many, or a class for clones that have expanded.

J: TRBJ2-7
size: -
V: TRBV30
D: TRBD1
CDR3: CAWTGTDRYEQYF
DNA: TGTGCCTGGACCGGGACAGACCGCTACGAGCAGTACTTC

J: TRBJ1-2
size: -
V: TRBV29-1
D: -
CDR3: CSVEDSVGGPGYGYTF
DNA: TGCAGCGTTGAAGATTCTGTGGGAGGGCCTGGCTATGGCTACACCTTC

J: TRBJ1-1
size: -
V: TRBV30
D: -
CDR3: CAWTGVHTEAFF
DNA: TGTGCCTGGACAGGGGTTCATACTGAAGCTTTCTTT

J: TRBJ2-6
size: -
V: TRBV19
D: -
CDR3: CASSLDSSGANVLTF
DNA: TGTGCCAGTAGTTTAGATAGCTCTGGGGCCAACGTCCTGACTTTC

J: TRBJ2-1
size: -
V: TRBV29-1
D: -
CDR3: CSARGNNEQFF
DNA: TGCAGCGCAAGGGGAAACAATGAGCAGTTCTTC

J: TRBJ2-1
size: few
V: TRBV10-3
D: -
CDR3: CAIRATANEQFF
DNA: TGTGCCATCAGGGCAACCGCCAATGAGCAGTTCTTC

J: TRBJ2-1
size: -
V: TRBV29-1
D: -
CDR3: CSVELAVYNEQFF
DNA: TGCAGCGTTGAACTGGCTGTTTACAATGAGCAGTTCTTC

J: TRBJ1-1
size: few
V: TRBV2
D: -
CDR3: CASSDRGGSTEAFF
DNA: TGTGCCAGCAGTGATAGGGGGGGAAGCACTGAAGCTTTCTTT

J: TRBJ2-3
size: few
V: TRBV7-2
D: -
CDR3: CASSFELTDTQYF
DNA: TGTGCCAGCAGCTTCGAACTCACAGATACGCAGTATTTT

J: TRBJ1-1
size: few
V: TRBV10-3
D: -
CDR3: CAISVSSALNTEAFF
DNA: TGTGCCATCAGTGTGTCGTCAGCGTTGAACACTGAAGCTTTCTTT

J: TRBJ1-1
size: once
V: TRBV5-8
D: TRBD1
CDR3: CASRYITGAYEAFF
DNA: TGTGCCAGCAGATATATCACAGGGGCCTATGAAGCTTTCTTT

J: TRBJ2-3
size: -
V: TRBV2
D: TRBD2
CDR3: CASSHPGLADVTDTQYF
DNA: TGTGCCAGCAGTCACCCTGGACTAGCGGACGTCACAGATACGCAGTATTTT

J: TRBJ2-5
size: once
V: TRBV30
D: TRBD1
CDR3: CAWSTGQTLQETQYF
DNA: TGTGCCTGGAGTACGGGACAGACCCTACAAGAGACCCAGTACTTC

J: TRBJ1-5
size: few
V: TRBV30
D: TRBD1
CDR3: CAWDREFNQPQHF
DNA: TGTGCCTGGGACAGGGAGTTTAATCAGCCCCAGCATTTT

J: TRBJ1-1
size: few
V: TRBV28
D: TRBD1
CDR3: CASSLKDRGAFF
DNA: TGTGCCAGCAGTTTAAAAGACAGGGGAGCTTTCTTT

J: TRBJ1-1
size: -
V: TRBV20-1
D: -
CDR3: CSVPSPVAFF
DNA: TGCAGTGTCCCTTCGCCGGTAGCTTTCTTT

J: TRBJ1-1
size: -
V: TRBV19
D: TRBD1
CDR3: CASTPGGRNTEAFF
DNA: TGTGCCAGTACCCCAGGGGGGAGGAACACTGAAGCTTTCTTT

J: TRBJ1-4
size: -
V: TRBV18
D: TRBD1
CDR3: CASSPRDSGKLFF
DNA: TGTGCCAGCTCACCCAGGGACAGCGGAAAACTGTTTTTT

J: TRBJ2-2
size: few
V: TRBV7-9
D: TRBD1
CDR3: CASSPHLQGAGELFF
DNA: TGTGCCAGCAGCCCGCATCTTCAGGGGGCCGGGGAGCTGTTTTTT

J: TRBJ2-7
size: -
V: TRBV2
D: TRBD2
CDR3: CASSKSGEREQYF
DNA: TGTGCCAGCAGTAAGAGCGGGGAGCGCGAGCAGTACTTC